These T cell receptor beta chains were read from a single sample in a study of cytomegalovirus exposure and HLA in healthy donors. Profiled with immunoSEQ multiplex PCR; TCRdb holds only in-frame clones, not every one. The sample has some 180,000 clones; about 77% are singletons. Material for sequencing was PBMCs. The receptor source for this set is a female donor in good health and CMV-seronegative. Each CDR3 is given with its conserved first and last residue. Fields, in order: J gene, V gene, D gene, clone size, CDR3 protein, CDR3 DNA. A D gene is named only where the DNA matches it firmly. Size values are once, few and many counts, or a class for expanded clones, and some rows have none.

>TRBJ2-7|TRBV27|TRBD1|NA
CASSFRGPTYEQYF
TGTGCCAGCAGTTTTAGGGGGCCGACCTACGAGCAGTACTTC
>TRBJ2-3|TRBV5-6|TRBD2|NA
CASSWEGGLVDTQYF
TGTGCCAGCAGCTGGGAGGGAGGATTAGTAGATACGCAGTATTTT
>TRBJ2-1|TRBV13|TRBD2|once
CASSFGSGGGNEQFF
TGTGCCAGCAGCTTTGGTAGCGGGGGAGGCAATGAGCAGTTCTTC
>TRBJ2-3|TRBV7-9|TRBD1|NA
CASSWGTGAADTQYF
TGTGCCAGCAGCTGGGGGACAGGGGCGGCAGATACGCAGTATTTT
>TRBJ2-3|TRBV2|TRBD1|few
CATRTGGTDTQYF
TGTGCCACCCGGACAGGGGGCACAGATACGCAGTATTTT
>TRBJ1-1|TRBV6-5|NA|NA
CASSYSRAQNTEAFF
TGTGCCAGCAGTTACTCGAGGGCCCAAAACACTGAAGCTTTCTTT
>TRBJ2-3|TRBV6-5|TRBD2|NA
CASSYSASGFSDTQYF
TGTGCCAGCAGTTACTCGGCTAGCGGATTTTCAGATACGCAGTATTTT
>TRBJ1-5|TRBV6-6|NA|NA
CATSRMAGNQPQHF
TGTGCCACCTCAAGGATGGCAGGGAATCAGCCCCAGCATTTT
>TRBJ1-1|TRBV5-1|NA|few
CASSLWAGADTEAFF
TGCGCCAGCAGCTTATGGGCGGGTGCGGACACTGAAGCTTTCTTT
>TRBJ2-7|TRBV4-1|NA|once
CASSQDPLNYEQYF
TGCGCCAGCAGCCAAGATCCACTGAACTACGAGCAGTACTTC
>TRBJ1-3|TRBV7-4|NA|NA
CASSFGGSSGNTIYF
TGTGCCAGCAGCTTTGGCGGTAGCTCTGGAAACACCATATATTTT
>TRBJ2-2|TRBV5-1|TRBD1|NA
CASSLGQGAFSTGELFF
TGCGCCAGCAGCTTGGGACAGGGGGCTTTTAGCACCGGGGAGCTGTTTTTT
>TRBJ1-2|TRBV7-3|TRBD1|NA
CASSLQDRGFENGYTF
TGTGCCAGCAGCTTACAGGACAGGGGGTTCGAGAATGGCTACACCTTC
>TRBJ1-5|TRBV28|TRBD1|NA
CASSPNRDRGLQPQHF
TGTGCCAGCAGTCCAAACCGGGACAGGGGGCTGCAGCCCCAGCATTTT
>TRBJ2-1|TRBV4-3|TRBD2|few
CASSQDGTSGISSYNEQFF
TGCGCCAGCAGCCAAGATGGGACTAGCGGCATTAGCTCCTACAATGAGCAGTTCTTC
>TRBJ2-3|TRBV5-1|NA|few
CASSLDSTSTDTQYF
TGCGCCAGCAGCTTGGACTCAACTAGCACAGATACGCAGTATTTT
>TRBJ1-1|TRBV7-9|NA|few
CASSLGQMNTEAFF
TGTGCCAGCAGCTTGGGACAAATGAACACTGAAGCTTTCTTT
>TRBJ1-1|TRBV7-9|NA|NA
CSSSTGPSKNTEAFF
TGTTCCAGCAGCACAGGTCCATCGAAGAACACTGAAGCTTTCTTT
>TRBJ1-1|TRBV30|NA|NA
CAWSVRWGGSTEAFF
TGTGCCTGGAGTGTACGGTGGGGAGGAAGCACTGAAGCTTTCTTT
>TRBJ1-2|TRBV10-3|TRBD1|NA
CAISSSTGFYGYTF
TGTGCCATCAGTTCCTCGACAGGGTTCTATGGCTACACCTTC
>TRBJ2-2|TRBV5-1|TRBD2|once
CASSTEFLAGGKNTGELFF
TGCGCCAGCAGTACTGAGTTCCTAGCGGGAGGGAAGAACACCGGGGAGCTGTTTTTT
>TRBJ2-1|TRBV15|TRBD2|NA
CATSIGLGEGYNEQFF
TGTGCCACCAGCATAGGGTTGGGGGAGGGCTACAATGAGCAGTTCTTC
>TRBJ1-6|TRBV5-5|TRBD1|NA
CASSLGQGNNSPLHF
TGTGCCAGCAGCCTGGGACAGGGTAATAATTCACCCCTCCACTTT
>TRBJ2-3|TRBV5-4|TRBD2|once
CASSSGLAGSTDTQYF
TGTGCCAGCAGCTCCGGACTAGCGGGGAGCACAGATACGCAGTATTTT
>TRBJ2-3|TRBV28|NA|NA
CASSVVERTDTQYF
TGTGCCAGCAGTGTGGTAGAACGCACAGATACGCAGTATTTT
>TRBJ2-1|TRBV7-9|NA|NA
CASSEGGRGVRNEQFF
TGTGCCAGCAGCGAAGGAGGGAGGGGGGTTCGGAATGAGCAGTTCTTC
>TRBJ2-3|TRBV6-5|TRBD2|NA
CASSYSSGSEADTQYF
TGTGCCAGCAGTTACTCGAGCGGGAGTGAGGCGGATACGCAGTATTTT
>TRBJ2-4|TRBV28|TRBD2|NA
CASRDRGDIQYF
TGTGCCAGCAGGGACCGGGGGGACATTCAGTACTTC
>TRBJ1-1|TRBV27|TRBD1|NA
CASSRSGTGGTEAFF
TGTGCCAGCAGTAGGTCCGGGACAGGGGGTACTGAAGCTTTCTTT
>TRBJ2-1|TRBV5-1|NA|NA
CASSLGSQNNEQFF
TGCGCCAGCAGCTTGGGCAGTCAAAACAATGAGCAGTTCTTC
>TRBJ2-1|TRBV27|NA|NA
CASSPLLSGYNEQFF
TGTGCCAGCAGTCCACTGCTTAGCGGATACAATGAGCAGTTCTTC
>TRBJ1-1|TRBV18|TRBD1|NA
CASSPLPQGAWNTEAFF
TGTGCCAGCTCACCACTTCCCCAGGGGGCATGGAACACTGAAGCTTTCTTT
>TRBJ1-2|TRBV11-2|NA|NA
CASSLTGTLNYGYTF
TGTGCCAGCAGCTTAACCGGGACACTCAACTATGGCTACACCTTC
>TRBJ2-1|TRBV15|TRBD1|NA
CATSREGTVRQISYNEQFF
TGTGCCACCAGCAGAGAAGGGACAGTTCGACAGATCTCCTACAATGAGCAGTTCTTC
>TRBJ2-7|TRBV29-1|TRBD2|NA
CSASGLATFEQYF
TGCAGTGCCTCCGGACTAGCGACCTTCGAGCAGTACTTC
>TRBJ1-5|TRBV19|TRBD1|NA
CASSLSMDRGNQPQHF
TGTGCCAGTAGTCTATCCATGGACAGGGGGAATCAGCCCCAGCATTTT
>TRBJ2-7|TRBV29-1|TRBD2|NA
CSVAGLAGAGYEQYF
TGCAGCGTTGCCGGACTAGCGGGGGCCGGGTACGAGCAGTACTTC
>TRBJ2-3|TRBV2|NA|NA
CASRGGGDTQYF
TGTGCCAGCAGGGGAGGGGGGGATACGCAGTATTTT
>TRBJ2-7|TRBV6-1|NA|NA
CASRDTLEGQQYF
TGTGCCAGCAGAGACACCCTGGAGGGGCAGCAGTACTTC
>TRBJ2-3|TRBV28|TRBD2|NA
CASSFPSGRAGADTQYF
TGTGCCAGCAGTTTTCCAAGCGGGAGGGCCGGGGCAGATACGCAGTATTTT
>TRBJ2-7|TRBV5-1|TRBD2|once
CASSLGKTSGRSYEQYF
TGCGCCAGCAGCTTGGGGAAAACTAGCGGGAGATCTTACGAGCAGTACTTC
>TRBJ2-5|TRBV4-2|TRBD2|NA
CASSQAGLGGETQYF
TGTGCCAGCAGCCAAGCGGGACTAGGGGGAGAGACCCAGTACTTC
>TRBJ1-1|TRBV19|NA|NA
CASSIGGGVAEAFF
TGTGCCAGTAGTATAGGGGGGGGCGTCGCTGAAGCTTTCTTT
>TRBJ2-5|TRBV5-1|TRBD2|NA
CASSLGSGGKETQYF
TGCGCCAGCAGCTTAGGTAGCGGGGGCAAAGAGACCCAGTACTTC
>TRBJ2-3|TRBV6-6|NA|NA
CASSYEADTDTQYF
TGTGCCAGCAGTTACGAAGCGGACACAGATACGCAGTATTTT
>TRBJ2-7|TRBV5-1|NA|few
CASSFPGSYEQYF
TGCGCCAGCAGCTTTCCGGGGTCATACGAGCAGTACTTC
>TRBJ2-3|TRBV6-1|TRBD2|NA
CASSEGTLSSGGADTQYF
TGTGCCAGCAGTGAAGGTACTCTGTCTAGCGGGGGGGCAGATACGCAGTATTTT
>TRBJ1-6|TRBV19|NA|NA
CASAPGFSPLHF
TGTGCCAGTGCCCCAGGGTTTTCACCCCTCCACTTT